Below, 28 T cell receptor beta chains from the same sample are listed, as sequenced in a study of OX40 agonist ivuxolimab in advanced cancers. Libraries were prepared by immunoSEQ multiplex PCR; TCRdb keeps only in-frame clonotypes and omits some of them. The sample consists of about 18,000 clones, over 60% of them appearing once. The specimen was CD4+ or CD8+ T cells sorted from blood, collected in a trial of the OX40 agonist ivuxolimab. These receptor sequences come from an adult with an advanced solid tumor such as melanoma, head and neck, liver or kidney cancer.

CDR3 DNA: TGTGCCAGCAGCGCCCCGGACGGTTACGAGCAGTACTTC. It specifies CASSAPDGYEQYF. V usage is TRBV7-6 and J usage is TRBJ2-7; no clear D gene. The CDR3 totals 13 residues. Looked up from germline, CDR1 is SGHVS and CDR2 is FNYEAQ. Trimming pared 5 bases from V and 4 bases from J, leaving 12 bases between.

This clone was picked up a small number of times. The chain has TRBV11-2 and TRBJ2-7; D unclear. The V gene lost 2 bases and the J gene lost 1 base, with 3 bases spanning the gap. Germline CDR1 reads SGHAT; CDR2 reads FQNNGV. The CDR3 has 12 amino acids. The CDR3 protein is CASSLQSYEQYF. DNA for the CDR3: TGTGCCAGCAGCTTACAGTCCTACGAGCAGTACTTC.

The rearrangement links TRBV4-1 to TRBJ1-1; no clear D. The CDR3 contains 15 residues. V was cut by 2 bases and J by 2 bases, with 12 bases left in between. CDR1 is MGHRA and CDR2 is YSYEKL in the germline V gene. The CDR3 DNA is TGCGCCAGCAGCCAAACTACGAACACTAACACTGAAGCTTTCTTT. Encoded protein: CASSQTTNTNTEAFF.

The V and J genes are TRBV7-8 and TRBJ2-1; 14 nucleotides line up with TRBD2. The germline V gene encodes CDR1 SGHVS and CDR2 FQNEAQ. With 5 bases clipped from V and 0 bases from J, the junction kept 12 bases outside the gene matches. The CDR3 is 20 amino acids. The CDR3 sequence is CASSPRLAGGSISSYNEQFF. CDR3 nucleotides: TGTGCCAGCAGCCCAAGACTAGCGGGGGGGTCCATTAGCTCCTACAATGAGCAGTTCTTC.

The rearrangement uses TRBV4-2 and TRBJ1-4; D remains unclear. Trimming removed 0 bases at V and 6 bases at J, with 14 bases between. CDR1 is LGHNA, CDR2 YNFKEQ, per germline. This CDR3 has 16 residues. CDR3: CASSQDLRARDEKLFF. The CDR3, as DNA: TGTGCCAGCAGCCAAGATCTGAGGGCGAGGGATGAAAAACTGTTTTTT.

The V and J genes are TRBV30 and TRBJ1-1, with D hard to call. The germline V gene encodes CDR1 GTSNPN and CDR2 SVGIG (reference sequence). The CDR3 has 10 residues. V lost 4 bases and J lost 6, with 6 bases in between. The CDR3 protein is CAWITAEAFF. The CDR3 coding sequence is TGTGCCTGGATTACCGCTGAAGCTTTCTTT.

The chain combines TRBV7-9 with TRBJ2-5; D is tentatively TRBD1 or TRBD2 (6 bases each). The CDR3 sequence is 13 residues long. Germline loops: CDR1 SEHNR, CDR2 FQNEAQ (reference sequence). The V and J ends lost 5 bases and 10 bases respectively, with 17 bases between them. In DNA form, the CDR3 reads TGTGCCAGCAGCCCCCGGACAGTGGGGGGCCAGTACTTC. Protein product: CASSPRTVGGQYF.

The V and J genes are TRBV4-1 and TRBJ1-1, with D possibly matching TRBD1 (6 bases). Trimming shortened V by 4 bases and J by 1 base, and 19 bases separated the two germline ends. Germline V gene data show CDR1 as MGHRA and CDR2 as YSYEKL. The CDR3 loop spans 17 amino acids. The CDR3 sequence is CASSLFQPGTTNTEAFF. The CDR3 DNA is TGCGCCAGCAGCCTCTTCCAACCAGGGACAACGAACACTGAAGCTTTCTTT.

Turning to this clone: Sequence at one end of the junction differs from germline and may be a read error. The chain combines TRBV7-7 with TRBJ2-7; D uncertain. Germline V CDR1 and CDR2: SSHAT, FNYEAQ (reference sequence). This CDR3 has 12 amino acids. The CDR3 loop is CASSQVGNEQYF. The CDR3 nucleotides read TGCGCCAGCAGCCAAGTCGGTAACGAGCAGTACTTC. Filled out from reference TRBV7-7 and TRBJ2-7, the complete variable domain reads GAGVSQSPRYKVTKRGQDVTLRCDPISSHATLYWYQQALGQGPEFLTYFNYEAQPDKSGLPSDRFSAERPEGSISTLTIQRTEQRDSAMYRCASSQVGNEQYFGPGTRLTVT.

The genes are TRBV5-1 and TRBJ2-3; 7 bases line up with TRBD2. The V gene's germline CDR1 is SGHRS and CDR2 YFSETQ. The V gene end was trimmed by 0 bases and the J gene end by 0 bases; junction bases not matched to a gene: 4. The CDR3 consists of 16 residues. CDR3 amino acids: CASSLVASGSTDTQYF. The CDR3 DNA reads TGCGCCAGCAGCTTGGTGGCTAGCGGAAGCACAGATACGCAGTATTTT.

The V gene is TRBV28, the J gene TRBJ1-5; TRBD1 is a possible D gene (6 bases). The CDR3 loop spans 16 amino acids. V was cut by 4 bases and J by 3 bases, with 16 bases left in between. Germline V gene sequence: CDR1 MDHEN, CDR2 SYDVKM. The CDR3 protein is CASSWGGWDNNQPQHF. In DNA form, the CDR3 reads TGTGCCAGCAGTTGGGGGGGATGGGACAACAATCAGCCCCAGCATTTT.

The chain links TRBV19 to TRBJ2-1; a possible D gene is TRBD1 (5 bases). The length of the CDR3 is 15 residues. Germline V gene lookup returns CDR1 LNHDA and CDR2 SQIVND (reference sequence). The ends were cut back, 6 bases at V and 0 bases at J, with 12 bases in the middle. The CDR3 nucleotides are TGTGCCAGTAGCGCCACAGGAACCTCCTACAATGAGCAGTTCTTC. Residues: CASSATGTSYNEQFF.

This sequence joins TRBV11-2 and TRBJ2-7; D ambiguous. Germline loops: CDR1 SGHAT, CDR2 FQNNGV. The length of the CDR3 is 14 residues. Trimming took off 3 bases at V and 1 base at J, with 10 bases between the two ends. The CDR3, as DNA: TGTGCCAGCAGCTTGTCACCAGGTTCCTACGAGCAGTACTTC. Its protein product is CASSLSPGSYEQYF.

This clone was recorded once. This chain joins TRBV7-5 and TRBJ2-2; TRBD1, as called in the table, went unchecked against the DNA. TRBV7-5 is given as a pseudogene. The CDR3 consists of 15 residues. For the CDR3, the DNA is TGTGCCAGCAGTCTACAGGGAACGAACACCGGGGAGCTGTTTTTT. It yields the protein CASSLQGTNTGELFF.

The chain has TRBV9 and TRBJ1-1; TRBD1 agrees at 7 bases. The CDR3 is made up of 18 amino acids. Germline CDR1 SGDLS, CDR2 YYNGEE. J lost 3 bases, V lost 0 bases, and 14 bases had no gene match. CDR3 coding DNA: TGTGCCAGCAGCGTAGTAAGGGGGCCAGGGGAAAGGGACACTGAAGCTTTCTTT. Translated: CASSVVRGPGERDTEAFF.

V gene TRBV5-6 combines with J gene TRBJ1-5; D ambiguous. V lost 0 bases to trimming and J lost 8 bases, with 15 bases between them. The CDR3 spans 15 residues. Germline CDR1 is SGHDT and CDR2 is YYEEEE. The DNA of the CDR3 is TGTGCCAGCAGCTTGGTGTCCGTGCCCGGTGAGCCCCAGCATTTT. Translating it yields CASSLVSVPGEPQHF. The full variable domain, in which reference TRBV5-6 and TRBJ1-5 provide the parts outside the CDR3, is DAGVTQSPTHLIKTRGQQVTLRCSPKSGHDTVSWYQQALGQGPQFIFQYYEEEERQRGNFPDRFSGHQFPNYSSELNVNALLLGDSALYLCASSLVSVPGEPQHFGDGTRLSIL.

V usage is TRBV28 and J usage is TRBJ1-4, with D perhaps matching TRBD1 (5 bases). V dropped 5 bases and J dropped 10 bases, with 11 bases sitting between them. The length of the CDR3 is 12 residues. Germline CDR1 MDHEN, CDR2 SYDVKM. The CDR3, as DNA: TGTGCCAGCAGTCCCCCAAGGGGAAAACTGTTTTTT. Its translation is CASSPPRGKLFF.

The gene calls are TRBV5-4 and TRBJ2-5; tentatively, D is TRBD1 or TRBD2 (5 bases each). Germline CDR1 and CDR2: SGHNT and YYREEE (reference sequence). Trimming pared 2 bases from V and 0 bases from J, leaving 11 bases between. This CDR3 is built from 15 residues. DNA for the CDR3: TGTGCCAGCAGCTTACCAGGGACGTACCAAGAGACCCAGTACTTC. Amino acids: CASSLPGTYQETQYF.

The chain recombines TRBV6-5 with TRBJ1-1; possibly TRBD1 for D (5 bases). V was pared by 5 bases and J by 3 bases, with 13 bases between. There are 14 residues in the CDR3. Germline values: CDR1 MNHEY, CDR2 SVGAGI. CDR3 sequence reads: CASSPGFGDTEAFF. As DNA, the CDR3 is TGTGCCAGCAGTCCAGGGTTCGGCGACACTGAAGCTTTCTTT.

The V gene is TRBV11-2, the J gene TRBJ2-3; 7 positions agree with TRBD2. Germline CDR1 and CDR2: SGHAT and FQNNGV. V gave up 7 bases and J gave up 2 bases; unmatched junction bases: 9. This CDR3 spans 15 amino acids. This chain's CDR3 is CASTLQRGYTDTQYF. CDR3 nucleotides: TGTGCCAGCACCTTGCAGCGGGGATACACAGATACGCAGTATTTT.

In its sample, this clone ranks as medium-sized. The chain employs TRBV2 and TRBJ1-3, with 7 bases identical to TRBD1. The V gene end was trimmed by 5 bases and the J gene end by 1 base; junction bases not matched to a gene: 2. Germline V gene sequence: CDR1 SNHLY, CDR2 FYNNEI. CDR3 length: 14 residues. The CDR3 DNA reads TGTGCCAGCAGTTTGGACAGGTCTGGAAACACCATATATTTT. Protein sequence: CASSLDRSGNTIYF.

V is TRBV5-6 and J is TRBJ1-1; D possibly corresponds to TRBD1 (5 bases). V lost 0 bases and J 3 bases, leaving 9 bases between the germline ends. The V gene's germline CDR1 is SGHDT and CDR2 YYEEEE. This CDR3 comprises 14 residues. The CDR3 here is CASSLEGADTEAFF. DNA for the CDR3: TGTGCCAGCAGCTTGGAAGGGGCTGACACTGAAGCTTTCTTT.

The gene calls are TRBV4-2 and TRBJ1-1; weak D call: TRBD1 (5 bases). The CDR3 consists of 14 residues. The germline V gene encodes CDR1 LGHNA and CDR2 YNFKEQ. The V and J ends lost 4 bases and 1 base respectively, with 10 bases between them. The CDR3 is CASSPRGGNTEAFF. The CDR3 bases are TGTGCCAGCAGCCCCCGGGGGGGGAACACTGAAGCTTTCTTT.

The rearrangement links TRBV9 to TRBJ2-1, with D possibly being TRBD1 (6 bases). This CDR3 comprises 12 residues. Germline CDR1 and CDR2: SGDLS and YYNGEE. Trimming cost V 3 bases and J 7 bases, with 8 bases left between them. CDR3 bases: TGTGCCAGCAGCGCCAGGGGTAATGAGCAGTTCTTC. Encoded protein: CASSARGNEQFF.

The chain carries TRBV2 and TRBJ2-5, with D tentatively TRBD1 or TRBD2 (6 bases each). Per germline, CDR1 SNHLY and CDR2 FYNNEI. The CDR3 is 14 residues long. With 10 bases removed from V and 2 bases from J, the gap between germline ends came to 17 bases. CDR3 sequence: CATEGGRGQETQYF. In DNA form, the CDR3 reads TGTGCCACAGAGGGGGGACGGGGGCAAGAGACCCAGTACTTC.

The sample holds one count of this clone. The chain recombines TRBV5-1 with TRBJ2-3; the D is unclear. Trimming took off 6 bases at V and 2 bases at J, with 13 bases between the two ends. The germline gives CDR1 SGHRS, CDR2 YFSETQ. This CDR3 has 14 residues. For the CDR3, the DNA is TGCGCCAGCACCCCGTTCGGTTCCACAGATACGCAGTATTTT. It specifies CASTPFGSTDTQYF.

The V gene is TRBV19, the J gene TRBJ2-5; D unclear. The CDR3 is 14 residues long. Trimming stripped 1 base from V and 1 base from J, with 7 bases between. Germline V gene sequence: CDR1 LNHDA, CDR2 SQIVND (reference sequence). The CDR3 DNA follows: TGTGCCAGTAGTATAGGAGTCTTCCAAGAGACCCAGTACTTC. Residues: CASSIGVFQETQYF.

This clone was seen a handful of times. The CDR3 reads CASSFSQGNLYEQYF. CDR3 nucleotide sequence: TGTGCCAGCAGCTTTAGCCAGGGGAACCTGTACGAGCAGTACTTC. The genes are TRBV7-9 and TRBJ2-7; possible D gene TRBD1, 6 bases. The CDR3 spans 15 residues. CDR1 and CDR2 (germline): SEHNR, FQNEAQ (reference sequence). The V and J ends lost 3 bases and 4 bases respectively, with 16 bases between them.